Below are 11 T cell receptor beta chains sequenced from a single sample in a study of T cell changes during pregnancy in multiple sclerosis. Profiling relied on immunoSEQ multiplex PCR, and the TCRdb table lists in-frame clones only, not all of them. This sample has about 32,000 clones, with roughly 91% found just once. This material consisted of CD8+ T cells from peripheral blood mononuclear cells, taken in the second trimester of pregnancy. Receptors were obtained from a female donor in good health, enrolled as a control in a pregnancy study.

The V and J genes are TRBV11-2 and TRBJ2-1, with TRBD2 matching over 7 bases. The ends lost 1 base at V and 6 bases at J; junction bases unmatched: 6. This CDR3 is built from 15 residues. From germline, CDR1 is SGHAT and CDR2 FQNNGV. The CDR3 coding sequence is TGTGCCAGCAGCTTAGTACGACTAGCTTCCAATGAGCAGTTCTTC. Translating gives CASSLVRLASNEQFF.

This sequence joins TRBV27 and TRBJ1-4; a possible D gene is TRBD1 (5 bases). The CDR3 runs to 15 residues. The V gene's germline CDR1 is MNHEY and CDR2 SMNVEV (reference sequence). The germline V and J ends were trimmed by 5 bases and 5 bases, with 15 bases remaining between them. CDR3 DNA: TGTGCCAGCAGTCCGACAAGCAGGGAAAATGAAAAACTGTTTTTT. This translates into CASSPTSRENEKLFF.

The chain couples TRBV30 to TRBJ2-1, with 13 bases identical to TRBD2. Germline V gene data show CDR1 as GTSNPN and CDR2 as SVGIG (reference sequence). V lost 1 base to trimming and J lost 5 bases; unmatched junction nucleotides: 8. The CDR3 runs to 17 residues. The CDR3 spells CAWSGTSGGPVDNEQFF. In DNA, the CDR3 is TGTGCCTGGAGTGGGACTAGCGGGGGCCCAGTCGACAATGAGCAGTTCTTC.

The CDR3 region is CASSDSVAGGPDTQYF. In DNA, the CDR3 is TGTGCCAGCAGTGACTCGGTAGCGGGGGGGCCAGATACGCAGTATTTT. The gene calls are TRBV6-4 and TRBJ2-3; 11 bases align to TRBD2. V trimming: 0 bases; J trimming: 4 bases; junction bases outside the gene matches: 3. Germline CDR1 and CDR2: MRHNA and SNTAGT. This CDR3 comprises 16 residues.

The chain recombines TRBV4-3 with TRBJ2-1; 8 positions agree with TRBD2. J lost 7 bases, V lost 1 base, and 6 bases had no gene match. The CDR3 loop spans 15 amino acids. From germline, CDR1 is LGHNA and CDR2 YSLEER. The CDR3 reads CASSQGSGGGNEQFF. CDR3 nucleotides: TGCGCCAGCAGCCAAGGGAGCGGGGGTGGAAATGAGCAGTTCTTC.

The chain combines TRBV5-1 with TRBJ2-2; 9 bases agree with TRBD1. Germline lookup yields CDR1 SGHRS and CDR2 YFSETQ. The CDR3 has 15 amino acids. V lost 6 bases and J lost 1; bases outside the gene matches: 4. This CDR3 reads CASMEGQGNTGELFF. The CDR3 DNA is TGCGCCAGCATGGAGGGACAGGGGAACACCGGGGAGCTGTTTTTT. Full variable domain (remainder filled in from reference TRBV5-1 and TRBJ2-2): KAGVTQTPRYLIKTRGQQVTLSCSPISGHRSVSWYQQTPGQGLQFLFEYFSETQRNKGNFPGRFSGRQFSNSRSEMNVSTLELGDSALYLCASMEGQGNTGELFFGEGSRLTVL.

The chain joins TRBV27 to TRBJ2-7, with D tentatively TRBD2 (6 bases). The CDR3 runs to 14 residues. Germline-derived CDR1 and CDR2 are MNHEY and SMNVEV (reference sequence). V lost 7 bases and J lost 4, with 17 bases in between. In DNA, the CDR3 is TGTGCCAGCAACCGAGGCGGGGATGGTTACGAGCAGTACTTC. This gives the protein CASNRGGDGYEQYF.

The J gene is TRBJ2-2, the V gene TRBV18; 13 nucleotides agree with TRBD2. In germline, CDR1 is KGHSH, CDR2 LQKENI. CDR3 size: 21 residues. With V trimmed by 3 bases and J by 4 bases, 17 bases remained unmatched. The CDR3 nucleotides read TGTGCCAGCTCACCGGGTTTCGGACTAGCGGGGGAGCGTGCATTCACCGGGGAGCTGTTTTTT. Encoded protein: CASSPGFGLAGERAFTGELFF.

This clone was counted a single time. The CDR3 spells CASSVFEASGTGELFF. The CDR3 DNA sequence: TGTGCCAGCAGCGTATTCGAGGCGTCGGGGACCGGGGAGCTGTTTTTT. The chain employs TRBV9 and TRBJ2-2; weak D call: TRBD2 (5 bases). The CDR3 consists of 16 residues. Deletions cut 1 base from V and 5 bases from J, with 15 bases between. Germline V gene data show CDR1 as SGDLS and CDR2 as YYNGEE.

The CDR3 loop is CASSKNEGRVYGYTF. Here the CDR3 DNA reads TGTGCCAGCAGCAAAAATGAAGGGAGGGTTTATGGCTACACCTTC. This sequence joins TRBV21-1 and TRBJ1-2. TRBV21-1 corresponds to a pseudogene. The CDR3 has 15 amino acids.

The V and J genes are TRBV7-2 and TRBJ2-5; 9 nucleotides align to TRBD1. With V trimmed by 0 bases and J by 5 bases, 13 bases remained unmatched. Germline loops: CDR1 SGHTA, CDR2 FQGNSA. This CDR3 has 18 residues. The chain's CDR3 is CASSLALFLQGAAETQYF. In DNA, the CDR3 is TGTGCCAGCAGCTTAGCGCTATTTCTACAGGGGGCAGCGGAGACCCAGTACTTC.